This T cell receptor (beta chain) was captured by sequencing in a study of beta chain features in type 1 diabetes. Study summary: All of the samples together had around 110,000,000 sorted cells examined. Points from the study as a whole: Patients with type 1 diabetes showed fewer VDJ junction insertions and more deletions. There was a moderate but significant shortening of TCRB CDR3s in all four CD4+ subsets of Type 1 diabetes patients.

This clone was seen a handful of times. Its antigen is not known. This CDR3 comprises 13 residues. CDR1 and CDR2 from the germline V gene are MNHEY and SMNVEV (reference sequence). V lost 6 bases, J lost 1 base, and 2 bases stayed unmatched. What was sequenced were expressed TCRB transcripts, since all of the isolated RNA had been reverse transcribed. Assay used: immunoSEQ multiplex PCR; TCRdb lists only in-frame clones, some missing. In the table there are 200,000 to 300,000 clones, roughly 20% of which are singletons. Specimen: naive CD4+ T cells from blood. The genes are TRBV27 and TRBJ2-7; 8 bases align to TRBD1. This clonotype was obtained from a woman aged 40-49 years with type 1 diabetes. The DNA of the CDR3 is TGTGCCAGCAGGAGGACAGGGTCCTACGAGCAGTACTTC. It translates to CASRRTGSYEQYF.